The rows below give T cell receptor beta chains drawn from one sample of a study of human versus mouse CDR3 diversity and MHC coevolution. Here immunoSEQ multiplex PCR was the method, and the copy in TCRdb shows in-frame clones only, minus some. The sample comprises just under 60,000 clones, around 94% of which are singletons, and approximately 20% rests with the top ten. Sequencing input: naive CD4+ T cells from blood. The source is a person in their sixties or seventies in good health. CDR3s include the opening cysteine and the closing phenylalanine or tryptophan. Each record gives: clone size, D gene, V gene, J gene, CDR3 length, CDR3 protein, CDR3 DNA. A D gene is named only where the DNA matches it firmly. A row's size may be missing; if present it is once, few, many or a size class.

>-|-|TRBV7-2|TRBJ1-4|14
CASSFLGQNEKLFF
TGTGCCAGCAGCTTTTTAGGACAAAATGAAAAACTGTTTTTT
>-|TRBD1|TRBV5-1|TRBJ2-5|16
CASSLWGTGVRETQYF
TGCGCCAGCAGCTTGTGGGGGACAGGGGTCCGAGAGACCCAGTACTTC
>once|-|TRBV30|TRBJ1-4|13
CAWRGDTNEKLFF
TGTGCCTGGAGGGGGGACACAAATGAAAAACTGTTTTTT
>-|-|TRBV5-1|TRBJ2-7|12
CASSLGGDEQYF
TGCGCCAGCAGCTTAGGGGGGGACGAGCAGTACTTC
>-|TRBD2|TRBV27|TRBJ2-4|18
CASPRAGGPPWAKNIQYF
TGTGCCAGCCCGAGAGCGGGAGGGCCCCCATGGGCCAAAAACATTCAGTACTTC
>-|-|TRBV12-5|TRBJ1-2|14
CASALTAGGGGYTF
TGTGCTAGTGCCCTAACCGCGGGGGGCGGCGGCTACACCTTC
>-|TRBD2|TRBV11-2|TRBJ2-2|17
CASSSARAGGPHGELFF
TGTGCCAGCAGTTCAGCACGAGCGGGAGGGCCTCACGGGGAGCTGTTTTTT
>-|-|TRBV28|TRBJ2-5|14
CASSRLASAGTQYF
TGTGCCAGCAGCAGGCTAGCGTCAGCAGGGACCCAGTACTTC
>-|-|TRBV6-5|TRBJ1-2|13
CASFSGGFAGYTF
TGTGCCAGCTTTTCGGGGGGGTTCGCCGGCTACACCTTC
>once|-|TRBV5-1|TRBJ1-2|15
CASSLDFPGGDGYTF
TGCGCCAGCAGCTTGGATTTCCCGGGGGGGGATGGCTACACCTTC
>-|-|TRBV7-3|TRBJ1-2|13
CASSRGQNYGYTF
TGTGCCAGCAGCCGGGGACAAAACTATGGCTACACCTTC
>-|TRBD2|TRBV29-1|TRBJ2-7|12
CSVRTSGRQQYF
TGCAGCGTTAGGACTAGCGGGAGGCAGCAGTACTTC
>-|TRBD1|TRBV11-2|TRBJ1-1|15
CASSTRTGGDTEAFF
TGTGCCAGCAGCACCCGGACAGGGGGGGACACTGAAGCTTTCTTT
>-|-|TRBV7-9|TRBJ2-3|15
CASSLQGTSTDTQYF
TGTGCCAGCAGCTTGCAGGGGACAAGCACAGATACGCAGTATTTT
>-|-|TRBV10-3|TRBJ1-2|15
CAISESGGSEYGYTF
TGTGCCATCAGTGAGTCTGGAGGGTCGGAATATGGCTACACCTTC
>once|TRBD1|TRBV25-1|TRBJ1-2|17
CASSEGGQGSGSVGYTF
TGTGCCAGCAGTGAGGGGGGACAGGGTAGCGGTTCAGTAGGCTACACCTTC
>-|-|TRBV7-8|TRBJ2-1|14
CASSLGADRKGQFF
TGTGCCAGCAGCTTAGGTGCAGACAGGAAGGGCCAGTTCTTC
>-|-|TRBV5-1|TRBJ2-7|15
CASSLDEGGIYEQYF
TGCGCCAGCAGCTTGGACGAGGGTGGGATCTACGAGCAGTACTTC
>once|TRBD1|TRBV4-1|TRBJ2-5|13
CASSRQGQETQYF
TGCGCCAGCAGCCGACAGGGGCAAGAGACCCAGTACTTC
>-|TRBD1|TRBV2|TRBJ1-1|14
CASSEQGANTEAFF
TGTGCCAGCAGTGAACAGGGGGCCAACACTGAAGCTTTCTTT
>-|-|TRBV30|TRBJ1-1|12
CAWTQVNTEAFF
TGTGCCTGGACTCAGGTGAACACTGAAGCTTTCTTT
>-|-|TRBV5-5|TRBJ1-2|12
CASSLTNYGYTF
TGTGCCAGCAGCCTAACTAACTATGGCTACACCTTC
>-|TRBD2|TRBV7-2|TRBJ2-3|17
CASSIRTSGRWTDTQYF
TGTGCCAGCAGCATTCGGACTAGCGGGCGATGGACAGATACGCAGTATTTT
>-|TRBD1|TRBV11-1|TRBJ1-4|13
CATSGTANEKLFF
TGTGCCACCTCCGGGACAGCTAATGAAAAACTGTTTTTT
>-|-|TRBV29-1|TRBJ2-7|11
CSVENSYEQYF
TGCAGCGTTGAAAATTCGTACGAGCAGTACTTC
>-|TRBD2|TRBV19|TRBJ2-5|16
CASSIGQTSGQETQYF
TGTGCCAGTAGTATTGGACAGACTAGCGGACAAGAGACCCAGTACTTC
>-|TRBD1|TRBV19|TRBJ2-5|14
CASSERTGIETQYF
TGTGCCAGTAGCGAAAGGACAGGGATAGAGACCCAGTACTTC
>-|-|TRBV25-1|TRBJ2-2|17
CASSEYPSTPNTGELFF
TGTGCCAGCAGTGAATACCCGAGCACGCCTAACACCGGGGAGCTGTTTTTT
>-|-|TRBV19|TRBJ2-2|13
CASSIGWPGELFF
TGTGCCAGTAGTATAGGGTGGCCCGGGGAGCTGTTTTTT
>-|TRBD1|TRBV27|TRBJ1-2|15
CASSLLDRGREAYTF
TGTGCCAGCAGCCTACTTGACAGGGGGCGAGAGGCCTACACCTTC
>-|TRBD1|TRBV18|TRBJ2-7|17
CASTKSGPGQRNYEQYF
TGTGCCAGCACGAAGTCGGGTCCGGGACAGCGTAACTACGAGCAGTACTTC
>-|-|TRBV11-2|TRBJ2-7|15
CASSLRGRSSYEQYF
TGTGCCAGCAGCTTACGAGGGAGGAGCTCCTACGAGCAGTACTTC
>-|TRBD2|TRBV10-3|TRBJ2-3|15
CAISLAGESTDTQYF
TGTGCCATCAGCCTAGCGGGGGAGAGCACAGATACGCAGTATTTT
>-|TRBD1|TRBV18|TRBJ1-1|11
CASSPGQGAFF
TGTGCCAGCTCACCGGGACAGGGGGCTTTCTTT
>-|TRBD1|TRBV5-4|TRBJ2-7|16
CASSMPGGTGANEQYF
TGTGCCAGCAGCATGCCAGGCGGGACAGGGGCAAACGAGCAGTACTTC
>-|-|TRBV5-4|TRBJ2-3|14
CASSPTAHTDTQYF
TGTGCCAGCAGTCCGACTGCTCACACAGATACGCAGTATTTT
>-|TRBD1|TRBV7-2|TRBJ2-3|13
CASTGTDTDTQYF
TGTGCCAGTACCGGGACAGACACAGATACGCAGTATTTT
>-|TRBD1|TRBV11-2|TRBJ2-5|15
CASSLGQGDTETQYF
TGTGCCAGCAGCTTAGGACAGGGGGACACAGAGACCCAGTACTTC
>-|-|TRBV7-9|TRBJ1-1|15
CASSFLARGSPEAFF
TGTGCCAGCAGCTTCCTCGCTCGGGGTTCCCCTGAAGCTTTCTTT
>-|TRBD2|TRBV9|TRBJ2-1|16
CASSAIAGSSGNEQFF
TGTGCCAGCAGCGCCATAGCGGGAAGCTCCGGGAATGAGCAGTTCTTC
>-|-|TRBV5-4|TRBJ2-2|14
CASSTASPTGELFF
TGTGCCAGCAGCACCGCTAGCCCAACCGGGGAGCTGTTTTTT
>-|-|TRBV19|TRBJ2-1|16
CASSKGAGLGIQGQFF
TGTGCCAGTAGTAAGGGGGCGGGACTAGGGATCCAAGGGCAGTTCTTC
>-|TRBD2|TRBV11-3|TRBJ2-7|16
CASSWGGLGRAYEQYF
TGTGCCAGCAGCTGGGGGGGTCTGGGGAGGGCCTACGAGCAGTACTTC
>-|TRBD1|TRBV7-2|TRBJ2-7|14
CASSPRQGTYEQYF
TGTGCCAGCAGCCCAAGACAGGGAACCTACGAGCAGTACTTC
>-|TRBD1|TRBV19|TRBJ2-7|16
CASSKSGTGGLLEQYF
TGTGCCAGTAGTAAATCCGGGACAGGGGGCCTCTTGGAGCAGTACTTC